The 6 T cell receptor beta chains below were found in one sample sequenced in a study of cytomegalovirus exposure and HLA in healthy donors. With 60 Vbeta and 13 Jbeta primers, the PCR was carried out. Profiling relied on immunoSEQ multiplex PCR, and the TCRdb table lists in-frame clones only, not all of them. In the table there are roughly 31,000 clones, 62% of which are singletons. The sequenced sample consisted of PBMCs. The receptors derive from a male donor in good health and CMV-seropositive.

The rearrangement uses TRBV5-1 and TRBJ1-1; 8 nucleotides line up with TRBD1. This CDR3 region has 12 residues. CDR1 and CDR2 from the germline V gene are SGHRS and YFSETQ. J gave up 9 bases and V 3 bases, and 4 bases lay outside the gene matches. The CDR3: CASSYGQGKAFF. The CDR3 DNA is TGCGCCAGCAGCTACGGACAGGGTAAAGCTTTCTTT.

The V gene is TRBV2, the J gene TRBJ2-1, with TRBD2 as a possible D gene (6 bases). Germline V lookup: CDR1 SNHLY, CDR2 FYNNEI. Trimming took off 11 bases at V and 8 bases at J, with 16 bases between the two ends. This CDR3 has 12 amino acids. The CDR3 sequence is CASSRDSDEQFF. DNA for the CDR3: TGTGCCTCCTCCCGGGACTCCGATGAGCAGTTCTTC.

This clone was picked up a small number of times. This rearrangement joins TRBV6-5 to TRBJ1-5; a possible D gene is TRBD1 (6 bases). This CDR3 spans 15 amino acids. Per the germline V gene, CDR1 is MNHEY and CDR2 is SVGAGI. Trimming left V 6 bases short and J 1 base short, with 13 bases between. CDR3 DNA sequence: TGTGCCAGCAGGCCCCCAGGGGTAAGCAATCAGCCCCAGCATTTT. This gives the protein CASRPPGVSNQPQHF.

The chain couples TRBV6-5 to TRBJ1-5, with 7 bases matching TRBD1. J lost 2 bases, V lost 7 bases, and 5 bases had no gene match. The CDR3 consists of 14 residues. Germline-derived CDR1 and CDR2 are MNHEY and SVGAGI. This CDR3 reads CASIRDSGNQPQHF. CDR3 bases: TGTGCCAGCATTCGGGACAGTGGCAATCAGCCCCAGCATTTT.

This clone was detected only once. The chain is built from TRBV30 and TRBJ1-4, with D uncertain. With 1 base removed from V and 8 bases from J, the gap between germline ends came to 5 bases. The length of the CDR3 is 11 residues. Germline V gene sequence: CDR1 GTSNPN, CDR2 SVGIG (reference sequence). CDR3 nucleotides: TGTGCCTGGAGTGCCCAAGAAAAACTGTTTTTT. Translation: CAWSAQEKLFF.

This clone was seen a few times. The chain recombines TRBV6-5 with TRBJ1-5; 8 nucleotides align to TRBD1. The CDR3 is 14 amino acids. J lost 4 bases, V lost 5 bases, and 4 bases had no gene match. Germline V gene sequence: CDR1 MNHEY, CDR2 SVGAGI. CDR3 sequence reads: CASSEGQVNQPQHF. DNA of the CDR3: TGTGCCAGCAGTGAGGGACAGGTTAATCAGCCCCAGCATTTT.